Each of the 21 T cell receptor beta chains below was sequenced from the same sample in a study of blood T cell repertoires in COVID-19. The data were produced by immunoSEQ multiplex PCR, yet TCRdb's version contains in-frame clones alone and is incomplete. Of more than 200,000 clones listed, 88% are singletons. Material: peripheral blood. Receptors originate from a woman in her 30s with COVID-19, enrolled during active disease.

V and J are TRBV3-1 (or the pseudogene TRBV3-2) and TRBJ2-1, with 8 positions matching TRBD2. The CDR3 sequence is 15 residues long. The ends lost 0 bases at V and 4 bases at J; junction bases unmatched: 2. Germline lookup yields CDR1 LGHDT and CDR2 YNNKEL (reference sequence). CDR3 amino acids: CASSQDTSGYNEQFF. The CDR3 DNA reads as TGTGCCAGCAGCCAAGATACTAGCGGTTACAATGAGCAGTTCTTC.

CDR3 loop: CASSYLAGPYNEQFF. In nucleotides, the CDR3 is TGTGCCAGCAGTTACTTGGCGGGGCCATACAATGAGCAGTTCTTC. V is TRBV6-2 or TRBV6-3 and J is TRBJ2-1; maybe TRBD2 (6 bases). The CDR3 spans 15 residues. Trimming left V 1 base short and J 4 bases short, with 11 bases between. Germline CDR1 reads MNHEY; CDR2 reads SVGEGT.

The rearrangement uses TRBV11-3 and TRBJ2-1; 8 bases fit TRBD2. The V gene's germline CDR1 is SGHNT and CDR2 YENEEA. There are 15 residues in the CDR3. J was trimmed by 8 bases and V by 2 bases; bases with no gene match: 8. The CDR3 sequence: CASSLRREVGDEQFF. In DNA, the CDR3 is TGTGCCAGCAGCTTAAGGCGGGAGGTTGGTGATGAGCAGTTCTTC.

This chain connects TRBV7-2 to TRBJ1-4, with D possibly being TRBD1 (6 bases). This CDR3 comprises 15 residues. The V gene's germline CDR1 is SGHTA and CDR2 FQGNSA. V was cut by 4 bases and J by 4 bases, with 13 bases left in between. The CDR3 reads CASSSRTALNEKLFF. CDR3 nucleotides: TGTGCCAGCAGCTCAAGGACAGCTCTTAATGAAAAACTGTTTTTT.

The rearrangement joins TRBV5-1 to TRBJ2-5; the match to TRBD2 covers 8 bases. With 6 bases clipped from V and 6 bases from J, the junction kept 13 bases outside the gene matches. The CDR3 extends over 15 amino acids. CDR1 and CDR2 (germline): SGHRS, YFSETQ. CDR3 sequence: CASTHLSGGGKTQYF. In nucleotides, the CDR3 is TGCGCCAGCACCCATCTTTCCGGGGGGGGCAAGACCCAGTACTTC.

This sequence joins TRBV6-5 and TRBJ1-2; D is perhaps TRBD1 (5 bases). The CDR3 consists of 14 residues. V shed 6 bases and J shed 8 bases, with 19 bases lying between them. In germline, CDR1 is MNHEY, CDR2 SVGAGI. CDR3 loop: CASRPDGRGRGYTF. CDR3 in DNA: TGTGCCAGCAGACCCGATGGTAGGGGTCGAGGCTACACCTTC.

The chain uses TRBV6-5 and TRBJ1-5; D is possibly TRBD1 (5 bases). V lost 4 bases and J 5 bases, leaving 18 bases between the germline ends. Germline V gene lookup returns CDR1 MNHEY and CDR2 SVGAGI. CDR3 length: 16 amino acids. CDR3 in DNA: TGTGCCAGCAGTTCCTCAGGGACGGGGGTCCATCAGCCCCAGCATTTT. Residues: CASSSSGTGVHQPQHF.

The chain carries TRBV16 and TRBJ1-2, with D unresolved. Germline values: CDR1 KGHSY, CDR2 FQNENV. This CDR3 spans 12 amino acids. Trimming stripped 2 bases from V and 2 bases from J, with 3 bases between. The CDR3 coding sequence is TGTGCCAGCAGCCAACAAAACTATGGCTACACCTTC. Encoded protein: CASSQQNYGYTF.

The J gene is TRBJ2-5, the V gene TRBV11-3, with 9 bases lining up with TRBD1. V lost 3 bases, J lost 2 bases, and 4 bases stayed unmatched. The CDR3 length is 15 residues. Germline CDR1 reads SGHNT; CDR2 reads YENEEA. The CDR3 DNA sequence: TGTGCCAGCAGCTTTCAGGGACAGGGTCAAGAGACCCAGTACTTC. Protein sequence: CASSFQGQGQETQYF.

This clone was picked up a small number of times. This rearrangement joins TRBV3-1 (or the pseudogene TRBV3-2) to TRBJ2-1; maybe TRBD1 (6 bases). Germline loops: CDR1 LGHDT, CDR2 YNNKEL (reference sequence). Trimming removed 2 bases from V and 8 bases from J, with 19 bases in between. This CDR3 region has 16 residues. CDR3 amino acids: CASSQSVGGAADEQFF. The CDR3 coding sequence is TGTGCCAGCAGCCAATCGGTAGGGGGTGCGGCGGATGAGCAGTTCTTC.

This chain links TRBV5-8 with TRBJ2-7; TRBD2 matches at 12 bases. Germline CDR1 reads SGHTS; CDR2 reads YDEGEE. CDR3 size: 16 residues. With 4 bases clipped from V and 3 bases from J, the junction kept 8 bases outside the gene matches. As DNA, the CDR3 is TGTGCCAGCAGCAAAGGACTAGCGGGGAGAATCTACGAGCAGTACGTC. Amino acid sequence: CASSKGLAGRIYEQYV.

The chain carries TRBV13 and TRBJ1-1, with a weak D call TRBD1 (5 bases). Looked up from germline, CDR1 is PRHDT and CDR2 is FYEKMQ (reference sequence). The CDR3 is 14 residues long. Trimming removed 1 base at V and 3 bases at J, with 9 bases between. The CDR3 bases are TGTGCCAGCAGCTTAGCGCAGGGCTACACTGAAGCTTTCTTT. It is translated as CASSLAQGYTEAFF.

The V gene is TRBV19, the J gene TRBJ1-4, with 7 bases that match TRBD1. The CDR3 is made up of 13 amino acids. The germline CDR1 and CDR2 sequences are LNHDA and SQIVND (reference sequence). With 8 bases clipped from V and 7 bases from J, the junction kept 7 bases outside the gene matches. This chain's CDR3 is CASSSDRVEKLFF. In nucleotides, the CDR3 is TGTGCCAGTTCCTCCGACAGGGTTGAAAAACTGTTTTTT.

The chain carries TRBV7-2 and TRBJ1-2; 9 bases match TRBD1. This CDR3 has 13 residues. The germline gives CDR1 SGHTA, CDR2 FQGNSA. With 8 bases clipped from V and 4 bases from J, the junction kept 5 bases outside the gene matches. The chain's CDR3 is CASAPGQGYGYTF. The CDR3 coding sequence is TGTGCCAGCGCCCCGGGACAGGGCTATGGCTACACCTTC.

This chain connects TRBV27 to TRBJ2-4; 10 bases fit TRBD1. V was pared by 10 bases and J by 0 bases, with 3 bases of the junction left unmatched. The CDR3 has 14 residues. Germline-derived CDR1 and CDR2 are MNHEY and SMNVEV (reference sequence). CDR3 sequence reads: CATGQGEAKNIQYF. For the CDR3, the DNA is TGTGCCACCGGACAGGGGGAAGCCAAAAACATTCAGTACTTC.

V is TRBV6-2 or TRBV6-3 and J is TRBJ1-6; 7 bases agree with TRBD1. The CDR3 is made up of 14 amino acids. CDR1 MNHEY and CDR2 SVGEGT come from the germline V gene. V shed 2 bases, J shed 5 bases, and the junction held 0 bases outside the gene matches. The CDR3 loop is CASSYGQDNSPLHF. The DNA of the CDR3 is TGTGCCAGCAGTTACGGACAGGATAATTCACCCCTCCACTTT.

The count of this clone is one. The V call is TRBV19, the J call TRBJ2-6; D gene unclear. The CDR3 has 14 residues. Germline CDR1 reads LNHDA; CDR2 reads SQIVND (reference sequence). Between the trimmed V and J ends, which lost 4 bases and 2 bases, there was a span of 6 bases. The CDR3 spells CASSNLPGANVLTF. For the CDR3, the DNA is TGTGCCAGTAGTAACTTACCTGGGGCCAACGTCCTGACTTTC.

The CDR3 DNA reads TGTGCCAGCAGTGAAGAAAGGGGACAGGGGTGGAGTCAGCCCCAGCATTTT. This encodes CASSEERGQGWSQPQHF. V and J are TRBV2 and TRBJ1-5; 10 positions agree with TRBD1. V lost 1 base, J lost 6 bases, and 9 bases stayed unmatched. The CDR3 has 17 amino acids. Germline loops: CDR1 SNHLY, CDR2 FYNNEI. The full variable domain, rest sourced from reference TRBV2 and TRBJ1-5, is EPEVTQTPSHQVTQMGQEVILRCVPISNHLYFYWYRQILGQKVEFLVSFYNNEISEKSEIFDDQFSVERPDGSNFTLKIRSTKLEDSAMYFCASSEERGQGWSQPQHFGDGTRLSIL.

The rearrangement links TRBV11-3 to TRBJ1-1; the D gene is possibly TRBD1 (5 bases). The V end was cut by 5 bases, the J end by 1 base, with 11 bases between. Per germline, CDR1 SGHNT and CDR2 YENEEA. The CDR3 covers 14 residues. CDR3 in DNA: TGTGCCAGCAGCCAAACAACAGGGAACACTGAAGCTTTCTTT. Translated: CASSQTTGNTEAFF. Together with reference TRBV11-3 and TRBJ1-1, the CDR3 gives the full variable domain: EAGVVQSPRYKIIEKKQPVAFWCNPISGHNTLYWYLQNLGQGPELLIRYENEEAVDDSQLPKDRFSAERLKGVDSTLKIQPAELGDSAVYLCASSQTTGNTEAFFGQGTRLTVV.

The chain joins TRBV29-1 to TRBJ2-1; D perhaps matches TRBD1 (7 bases). The CDR3 consists of 12 residues. V was clipped by 4 bases and J by 9 bases, with 13 bases between them. Looked up from germline, CDR1 is SQVTM and CDR2 is ANQGSEA. CDR3 in DNA: TGCAGCGTTGGCCTTCAGGGGGGTGAGCAGTTCTTC. This sequence encodes CSVGLQGGEQFF.

The gene calls are TRBV21-1 and TRBJ2-7; the D call in the table, TRBD2, was not verified against the DNA. TRBV21-1 is a known pseudogene. The CDR3 consists of 13 residues. CDR3 sequence: CASRASGTHEQYV. CDR3 DNA: TGTGCCAGCAGAGCTAGCGGGACCCACGAGCAGTACGTC.